Below, 27 T cell receptor beta chains from the same sample are listed, as sequenced in a study of blood T cell repertoires in COVID-19. Clones were read by immunoSEQ multiplex PCR, and TCRdb kept only the in-frame ones, dropping some. The repertoire consists of some 16,000 clones, with approximately 88% occurring once and the leading ten covering approximately 12%. Input material: peripheral blood. The receptors shown here come from a human donor in a cohort sampled during active COVID-19.

CDR3 loop: CASSNGGVSNLDEQYF. In nucleotides, the CDR3 is TGTGCCAGTTCCAACGGCGGGGTAAGCAATTTGGACGAGCAGTACTTC. J is TRBJ2-7 and V is TRBV19, with D perhaps matching TRBD2 (6 bases). The V end was cut by 8 bases, the J end by 5 bases, with 25 bases between. The CDR3 runs 16 residues. CDR1 LNHDA and CDR2 SQIVND come from the germline V gene (reference sequence).

The chain carries TRBV19 and TRBJ1-6; D not certain. The CDR3 length is 13 residues. V dropped 8 bases and J dropped 8 bases, with 13 bases sitting between them. CDR1 is LNHDA, CDR2 SQIVND, per germline (reference sequence). In nucleotides, the CDR3 is TGTGCCAGTCGTCTTTTCCGGGATTCACCCCTCCACTTT. Its translation is CASRLFRDSPLHF. Using reference TRBV19 and TRBJ1-6 for the parts outside the CDR3, the full variable domain is DGGITQSPKYLFRKEGQNVTLSCEQNLNHDAMYWYRQDPGQGLRLIYYSQIVNDFQKGDIAEGYSVSREKKESFPLTVTSAQKNPTAFYLCASRLFRDSPLHFGNGTRLTVT.

V is TRBV9 and J is TRBJ2-1; 13 bases match TRBD2. The CDR3 spans 15 residues. V shed 3 bases, J shed 8 bases, and the junction held 5 bases outside the gene matches. In germline, CDR1 is SGDLS, CDR2 YYNGEE. CDR3 in amino acids: CASSDTSGGEDEQFF. The CDR3 nucleotides read TGTGCCAGCAGCGATACTAGCGGGGGGGAGGATGAGCAGTTCTTC.

J is TRBJ2-7 and V is TRBV9, with 7 bases identical to TRBD1. Trimming removed 0 bases from V and 3 bases from J; junction bases left unmatched: 6. The CDR3 extends over 15 amino acids. Per germline, CDR1 SGDLS and CDR2 YYNGEE. The CDR3 nucleotides are TGTGCCAGCAGCGTAGGTGTGGGACAGATCTACGAGCAGTACTTC. It codes for CASSVGVGQIYEQYF.

The chain combines TRBV29-1 with TRBJ2-7; 8 bases align to TRBD1. This CDR3 has 13 amino acids. Trimming took 5 bases from V and 0 from J; bases not matched to a gene: 3. CDR1 is SQVTM and CDR2 is ANQGSEA in the germline V gene. The CDR3 sequence: CSVTTGGSYEQYF. The CDR3 region has the DNA TGCAGCGTTACAACAGGGGGCTCCTACGAGCAGTACTTC.

The chain has TRBV6-2 or TRBV6-3 and TRBJ1-5, with TRBD1 matching over 8 bases. This CDR3 is 19 amino acids long. Trimming removed 2 bases from V and 2 bases from J; junction bases left unmatched: 14. Germline-derived CDR1 and CDR2 are MNHEY and SVGEGT. The CDR3 sequence: CASSYPGQELVQGNQPQHF. The DNA for the CDR3 is TGTGCCAGCAGTTACCCGGGACAGGAACTCGTCCAGGGCAATCAGCCCCAGCATTTT.

The rearrangement joins TRBV27 to TRBJ2-7; 10 positions agree with TRBD1. The germline V gene has CDR1 MNHEY and CDR2 SMNVEV (reference sequence). V shed 3 bases and J 6 bases; nucleotides not matched to a gene: 2. The CDR3 totals 13 residues. The CDR3 loop reads CASSLTGGSEQYF. Written as DNA, the CDR3 is TGTGCCAGCAGTTTGACAGGGGGCTCCGAGCAGTACTTC.

The chain couples TRBV3-1 (or the pseudogene TRBV3-2) to TRBJ1-3; TRBD1 agrees at 8 bases. Germline V gene lookup returns CDR1 LGHDT and CDR2 YNNKEL (reference sequence). Germline trimming cut 2 bases from V and 0 bases from J; bases unmatched to any gene: 15. The CDR3 consists of 20 residues. CDR3 region: CASSQPGQGSTRLSGNTIYF. In nucleotides, the CDR3 is TGTGCCAGCAGCCAACCCGGACAGGGTTCGACGCGTCTCTCTGGAAACACCATATATTTT.

This chain links TRBV15 with TRBJ2-5; 13 nucleotides align to TRBD2. V trimming: 0 bases; J trimming: 3 bases; junction bases outside the gene matches: 1. The CDR3 covers 16 residues. Per the germline V gene, CDR1 is LNHNV and CDR2 is YYDKDF (reference sequence). CDR3 protein: CATSRDGTSGEETQYF. The CDR3 DNA reads as TGTGCCACCAGCAGAGACGGGACTAGCGGGGAAGAGACCCAGTACTTC.

V gene TRBV12-3 or TRBV12-4 combines with J gene TRBJ1-2; 7 bases align to TRBD1. J gave up 7 bases and V 6 bases, and 8 bases lay outside the gene matches. The CDR3 consists of 13 residues. The CDR3 spells CASSFTGVLGYTF. The CDR3, as DNA: TGTGCCAGCAGCTTCACAGGGGTACTTGGCTACACCTTC.

V is TRBV5-6 and J is TRBJ1-2; D perhaps matches TRBD1 (6 bases). In germline, CDR1 is SGHDT, CDR2 YYEEEE. This CDR3 comprises 13 residues. Between the trimmed V and J ends, which lost 4 bases and 7 bases, there was a span of 14 bases. In DNA form, the CDR3 reads TGTGCCAGCAGCCCACAGGGTTGGTTTGGCTACACCTTC. Protein sequence: CASSPQGWFGYTF. Drawing the rest from reference TRBV5-6 and TRBJ1-2, the complete variable domain is DAGVTQSPTHLIKTRGQQVTLRCSPKSGHDTVSWYQQALGQGPQFIFQYYEEEERQRGNFPDRFSGHQFPNYSSELNVNALLLGDSALYLCASSPQGWFGYTFGSGTRLTVV.

The CDR3 here is CATSDLSGRYYNEQFF. DNA for the CDR3: TGTGCCACCTCCGACTTGAGCGGCCGTTACTACAATGAGCAGTTCTTC. The V gene is TRBV28, the J gene TRBJ2-1; tentative D call: TRBD2 (5 bases). This CDR3 has 16 amino acids. CDR1 MDHEN and CDR2 SYDVKM come from the germline V gene. The V and J ends lost 10 bases and 3 bases respectively, with 22 bases between them.

This chain joins TRBV5-1 and TRBJ2-2; D possibly corresponds to TRBD1 (7 bases). The CDR3 runs to 16 residues. Per the germline V gene, CDR1 is SGHRS and CDR2 is YFSETQ. V was trimmed by 2 bases and J by 6 bases, leaving 17 bases between them. The CDR3 sequence is CASSLRGDREAGELFF. The CDR3 region has the DNA TGCGCCAGCAGCTTAAGGGGAGACAGGGAGGCCGGGGAGCTGTTTTTT.

The genes are TRBV11-2 and TRBJ1-2, with 9 bases that match TRBD1. CDR1 and CDR2 from the germline V gene are SGHAT and FQNNGV. Trimming took 1 base from V and 7 from J; bases not matched to a gene: 7. The CDR3 runs 15 residues. The CDR3 DNA is TGTGCCAGCAGCTTAGGGGGGACAGGGCAACGTGGCTACACCTTC. It is translated as CASSLGGTGQRGYTF. Drawing the rest from reference TRBV11-2 and TRBJ1-2, the complete variable domain is EAGVAQSPRYKIIEKRQSVAFWCNPISGHATLYWYQQILGQGPKLLIQFQNNGVVDDSQLPKDRFSAERLKGVDSTLKIQPAKLEDSAVYLCASSLGGTGQRGYTFGSGTRLTVV.

V usage is TRBV9 and J usage is TRBJ1-1, with no clear D. The germline V and J ends were trimmed by 4 bases and 2 bases, with 12 bases remaining between them. This CDR3 region has 14 residues. Germline V gene lookup returns CDR1 SGDLS and CDR2 YYNGEE. CDR3 loop: CASSPDGVNTEAFF. As DNA, the CDR3 is TGTGCCAGCAGCCCAGACGGGGTCAACACTGAAGCTTTCTTT. Combining the CDR3 with reference TRBV9 and TRBJ1-1 gives the whole variable domain DSGVTQTPKHLITATGQRVTLRCSPRSGDLSVYWYQQSLDQGLQFLIQYYNGEERAKGNILERFSAQQFPDLHSELNLSSLELGDSALYFCASSPDGVNTEAFFGQGTRLTVV.

The chain is built from TRBV7-9 and TRBJ1-5; D is unresolved. Trimming took 5 bases from V and 1 from J, leaving 9 bases between them. Per germline, CDR1 SEHNR and CDR2 FQNEAQ (reference sequence). CDR3 length equals 14 residues. CDR3 bases: TGTGCCAGCAGCCGCACAGAGAGCAATCAGCCCCAGCATTTT. This encodes CASSRTESNQPQHF.

The rearrangement uses TRBV7-8 and TRBJ1-5; tentatively, D is TRBD1 (6 bases). V lost 3 bases, J lost 4 bases, and 10 bases lay in between. Germline loops: CDR1 SGHVS, CDR2 FQNEAQ. This CDR3 is built from 14 residues. DNA of the CDR3: TGTGCCAGCAGCTTTGGCAGGGGAAATCAGCCCCAGCATTTT. This encodes CASSFGRGNQPQHF.

The chain recombines TRBV7-9 with TRBJ2-1, with 7 bases aligning to TRBD2. This CDR3 has 14 residues. Germline-derived CDR1 and CDR2 are SEHNR and FQNEAQ (reference sequence). Trimming at V came to 1 base and at J to 9 bases, leaving 6 bases not matched to a gene. The CDR3 loop is CASSLVAGVSEQFF. In nucleotides, the CDR3 is TGTGCCAGCAGCTTAGTTGCGGGGGTGAGTGAGCAGTTCTTC.

The rearrangement uses TRBV5-1 and TRBJ2-2; no clear D. V lost 1 base and J lost 3, with 4 bases in between. Germline CDR1 SGHRS, CDR2 YFSETQ. CDR3 length: 13 amino acids. The chain's CDR3 is CASSLSDTGELFF. CDR3 nucleotide sequence: TGCGCCAGCAGCTTGTCCGACACCGGGGAGCTGTTTTTT.

This clone was seen just once. The genes are TRBV5-8 and TRBJ2-2, with TRBD1 matching over 12 bases. The J segment lost 7 bases and the V segment lost 1 base, leaving 5 bases of the junction unmatched. The CDR3 loop spans 16 amino acids. The germline V gene has CDR1 SGHTS and CDR2 YDEGEE. CDR3 DNA: TGTGCCAGCAGCTTGCTGGGACAGGGGGCGTACGGGGAGCTGTTTTTT. This sequence encodes CASSLLGQGAYGELFF.

The chain uses TRBV5-1 and TRBJ1-2; 7 bases agree with TRBD1. Germline CDR1 is SGHRS and CDR2 is YFSETQ. CDR3 length: 15 residues. Losses at the gene ends were 0 bases for V and 0 bases for J; bases not matched to a gene: 2. This CDR3 reads CASSLDGTANYGYTF. CDR3 DNA sequence: TGCGCCAGCAGCTTGGATGGGACAGCTAACTATGGCTACACCTTC.

The CDR3 bases are TGCGCCAGCAGCCAGGTTACGACAGGGTTTCAGTACTTC. This gives the protein CASSQVTTGFQYF. The chain is built from TRBV4-1 and TRBJ2-4; 7 nucleotides agree with TRBD1. CDR1 is MGHRA and CDR2 is YSYEKL in the germline V gene. Losses at the gene ends were 3 bases for V and 11 bases for J; bases not matched to a gene: 7. The CDR3 runs 13 residues.

The chain is built from TRBV27 and TRBJ2-5, with 13 bases matching TRBD2. The V gene's germline CDR1 is MNHEY and CDR2 SMNVEV (reference sequence). The CDR3 runs 18 residues. Germline trimming cut 4 bases from V and 0 bases from J; bases unmatched to any gene: 8. The CDR3 protein is CASSSSTSGGLNQETQYF. Here the CDR3 DNA reads TGTGCCAGCAGTTCCTCGACTAGCGGGGGGCTGAACCAAGAGACCCAGTACTTC.

The chain is built from TRBV18 and TRBJ1-5, with 7 bases lining up with TRBD1. V dropped 3 bases and J dropped 7; count of bases not matched to a gene: 12. This CDR3 contains 16 residues. Per the germline V gene, CDR1 is KGHSH and CDR2 is LQKENI. CDR3 coding DNA: TGTGCCAGCTCACCGGGTACAAGAGGGGGCGACCAGCCCCAGCATTTT. Translated: CASSPGTRGGDQPQHF.

The rearrangement uses TRBV10-3 and TRBJ2-3; the match to TRBD2 covers 9 bases. This CDR3 region has 17 residues. The germline CDR1 and CDR2 sequences are ENHRY and SYGVKD. With 0 bases clipped from V and 4 bases from J, the junction kept 8 bases outside the gene matches. CDR3 protein: CAISESGGGGASDTQYF. DNA for the CDR3: TGTGCCATCAGTGAGTCCGGAGGCGGGGGGGCCTCAGATACGCAGTATTTT.

The chain links TRBV25-1 to TRBJ2-3, with 8 bases matching TRBD2. The CDR3 loop spans 15 amino acids. The V and J ends lost 3 bases and 2 bases, in that order; junction bases with no gene match: 4. Germline V gene lookup returns CDR1 MGHDK and CDR2 SYGVNS. The DNA of the CDR3 is TGTGCCAGCAGTGAGGCGGGGGGAAACACAGATACGCAGTATTTT. Encoded protein: CASSEAGGNTDTQYF.

This chain uses TRBV5-1 with TRBJ2-7; tentative D call: TRBD1 (6 bases). V gave up 2 bases and J gave up 2 bases, with 11 bases separating them. Germline V CDR1 and CDR2: SGHRS, YFSETQ. The CDR3 totals 14 residues. DNA of the CDR3: TGCGCCAGCAGCTTCTCATCAGGGGCCTACGAGCAGTACTTC. It is translated as CASSFSSGAYEQYF.